The entry that follows covers one T cell receptor (beta chain) sequence. The source of the sample is a study of blood T cell repertoires in COVID-19. Across the study: Material from acute and convalescent COVID-19 was sourced from the United States, Italy and Spain. T cells, B-cell-depleted T cells, or PBMCs supplied cDNA or gDNA.

The CDR3 contains 16 residues. Trimming shortened V by 3 bases and J by 4 bases, and 19 bases separated the two germline ends. CDR1 is SGHDT, CDR2 YYEEEE, per germline. Patients in Seattle were enrolled during active infection, then followed longitudinally. Original processing methods: Reference gene primer amplification yielded estimated nucleated cell counts. The assay was immunoSEQ multiplex PCR, and TCRdb's table has in-frame clones only and misses some. Clone size and the V and J calls come from that table; the DNA yielded D and trimming. The sample yields 150,000 to 250,000 clones, 90% to 95% seen once.

The receptor comes from a man aged 25-45 years with COVID-19, enrolled during active disease. The chain employs TRBV5-6 and TRBJ1-2, with D possibly TRBD1 on 5 matching bases. The sequenced sample was peripheral blood. The CDR3 DNA is TGTGCCAGCAGCTCCACCCAGGAGGGGCGCTTCTATGGCTACACCTTC. This encodes CASSSTQEGRFYGYTF. Variable domain in full (rest from reference TRBV5-6 and TRBJ1-2): DAGVTQSPTHLIKTRGQQVTLRCSPKSGHDTVSWYQQALGQGPQFIFQYYEEEERQRGNFPDRFSGHQFPNYSSELNVNALLLGDSALYLCASSSTQEGRFYGYTFGSGTRLTVV.